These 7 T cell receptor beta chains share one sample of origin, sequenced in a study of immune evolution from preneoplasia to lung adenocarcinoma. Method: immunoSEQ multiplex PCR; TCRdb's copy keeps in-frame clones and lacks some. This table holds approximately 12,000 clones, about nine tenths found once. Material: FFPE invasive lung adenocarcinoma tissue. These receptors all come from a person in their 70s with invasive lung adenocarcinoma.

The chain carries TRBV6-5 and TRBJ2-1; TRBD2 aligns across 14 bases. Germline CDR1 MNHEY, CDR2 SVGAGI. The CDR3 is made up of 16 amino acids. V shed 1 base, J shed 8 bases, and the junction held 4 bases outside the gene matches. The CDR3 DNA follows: TGTGCCAGCAGTTACTTGGGACTAGCGGGAGCGGATGAGCAGTTCTTC. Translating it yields CASSYLGLAGADEQFF.

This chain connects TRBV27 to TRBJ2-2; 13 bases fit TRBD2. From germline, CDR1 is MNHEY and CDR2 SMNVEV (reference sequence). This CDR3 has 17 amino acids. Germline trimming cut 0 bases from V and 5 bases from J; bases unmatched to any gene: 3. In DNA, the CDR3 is TGTGCCAGCAGTTTATCAGGACTAGCGGGAGCAACCGGGGAGCTGTTTTTT. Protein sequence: CASSLSGLAGATGELFF.

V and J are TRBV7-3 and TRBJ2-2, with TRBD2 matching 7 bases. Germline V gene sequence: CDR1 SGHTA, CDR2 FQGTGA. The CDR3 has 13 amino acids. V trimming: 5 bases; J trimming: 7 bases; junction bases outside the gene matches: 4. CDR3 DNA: TGTGCCAGCAGCAGCGGGACGAGCGGGGAGCTGTTTTTT. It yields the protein CASSSGTSGELFF. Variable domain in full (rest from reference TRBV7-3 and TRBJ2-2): GAGVSQTPSNKVTEKGKYVELRCDPISGHTALYWYRQSLGQGPEFLIYFQGTGAADDSGLPNDRFFAVRPEGSVSTLKIQRTERGDSAVYLCASSSGTSGELFFGEGSRLTVL.

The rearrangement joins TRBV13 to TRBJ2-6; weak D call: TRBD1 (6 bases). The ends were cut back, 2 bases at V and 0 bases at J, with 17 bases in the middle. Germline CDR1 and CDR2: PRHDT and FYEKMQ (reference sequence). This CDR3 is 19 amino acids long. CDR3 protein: CASSLIRDRPGSGANVLTF. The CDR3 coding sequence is TGTGCCAGCAGCTTAATACGTGACAGGCCGGGCTCTGGGGCCAACGTCCTGACTTTC.

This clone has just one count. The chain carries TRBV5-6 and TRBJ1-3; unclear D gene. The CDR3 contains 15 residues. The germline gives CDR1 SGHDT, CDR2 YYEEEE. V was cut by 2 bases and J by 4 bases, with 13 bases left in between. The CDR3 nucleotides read TGTGCCAGCAGCTTATATGGCGGCACCGGAAACACCATATATTTT. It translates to CASSLYGGTGNTIYF.

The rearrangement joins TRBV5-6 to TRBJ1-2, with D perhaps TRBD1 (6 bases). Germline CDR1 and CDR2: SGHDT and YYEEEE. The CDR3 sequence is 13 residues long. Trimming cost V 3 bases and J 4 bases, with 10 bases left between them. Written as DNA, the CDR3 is TGTGCCAGCAGCTCGGGACACCGCTATGGCTACACCTTC. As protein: CASSSGHRYGYTF.

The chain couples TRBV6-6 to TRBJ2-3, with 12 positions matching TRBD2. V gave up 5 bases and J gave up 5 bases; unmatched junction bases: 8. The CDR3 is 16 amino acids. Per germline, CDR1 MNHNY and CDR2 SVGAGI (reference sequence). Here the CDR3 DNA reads TGTGCCAGCAGTCGACGACTAGCGGGGGCCCGAGATACGCAGTATTTT. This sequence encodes CASSRRLAGARDTQYF.